This T cell receptor (beta chain) emerged from a study of blood T cell repertoires in COVID-19. Looking at the study overall: Samples taken during acute and convalescent COVID-19 were collected in the United States, Italy and Spain. Nucleic acid was either cDNA or gDNA, and it came from T cells, B-cell-depleted T cells, or PBMCs.

Patients in Seattle were enrolled during active infection, then followed longitudinally. Turning to this clone: Mismatch with germline at one junction end may stem from a read error.

Germline V lookup: CDR1 LNHDA, CDR2 SQIVND (reference sequence). The CDR3 has 15 residues. Measured with immunoSEQ multiplex PCR; TCRdb has only the in-frame clones, and not every one. The data show around 290,000 clones, approximately 90% seen once. The chain has TRBV19 and TRBJ1-5, with 8 bases aligning to TRBD1. Sequencing input: peripheral blood. The receptor comes from a woman aged 25 to 45 with COVID-19, enrolled during active disease. CDR3 region: CASSMDRVSTQPQHF. The CDR3 DNA follows: TGTGCCAGTAGTATGGACAGGGTAAGCACTCAGCCCCAGCATTTT.